Ten or more counts support the clone carrying this T cell receptor beta chain. Its specificity is not known. TCR beta CDR3 sequences were amplified from RNA transcripts. A set of HTBI primers served as the primers for a first-round RT-PCR of the TCR CDR3. TCRdb ran MiXCR on the multiplex PCR reads and lists one entry per CDR3 protein. The sample has about 640,000 distinct CDR3 sequences; 20% to 25% are singletons. This entry belongs to a study of T cells in Graves' hyperthyroidism and ophthalmopathy. About the research overall: Peripheral blood was acquired at first diagnosis, ahead of any therapy whatsoever. Study-level points and caveats: Expanded thyroid clonotypes (above 0.001) were mostly also found in blood. Ophthalmopathy and stable hyperthyroidism were told apart by a 13 V-J model.

A roughly 9.3 ml volume of fresh peripheral blood provided the PBMCs. Trimming stripped 2 bases from V and 5 bases from J, with 12 bases between. The germline V gene encodes CDR1 KGHSH and CDR2 LQKENI. The CDR3 is 15 amino acids. The receptor's source is a man aged 25 to 40 with Graves' ophthalmopathy. Sequenced material: blood. The V gene is TRBV18, the J gene TRBJ2-2; D not resolved. This CDR3 is CASSPAVSSTGELFF. CDR3 in DNA: TGTGCCAGCTCACCAGCGGTCTCAAGTACCGGGGAGCTGTTTTTT.